This T cell receptor beta chain was retrieved from a study of cytomegalovirus exposure and HLA in healthy donors. The study, taken as a whole, reports: It was confirmed in vitro that three of the CMV-associated chains were specific for CMV antigens.

Regarding this clone: Antigen: not known.

V lost 1 base and J 7 bases, leaving 10 bases between the germline ends. The CDR3 is 13 residues long. CDR1 and CDR2 (germline): SGHAT, FQNNGV. Only in-frame clones appear in the TCRdb table, and some are missing; sequencing was by immunoSEQ multiplex PCR. The table records approximately 180,000 clones, roughly 88% of them present only once. The sample consisted of PBMCs. J is TRBJ1-1 and V is TRBV11-2; D unclear. This clonotype originated in a woman younger than 30 in good health and CMV-seronegative. CDR3: CASSLVPRVEAFF. In DNA, the CDR3 is TGTGCCAGCAGCTTAGTGCCCCGCGTTGAAGCTTTCTTT.